This T cell receptor (beta chain) was identified during a study of blood T cell repertoires in COVID-19. Some clones are missing from TCRdb's copy, which holds only in-frame ones; the method was immunoSEQ multiplex PCR. The table records 140,000 or so clones, roughly 80% of them present only once. In this sample, this clone turned up once. The CDR3 consists of 14 residues. CDR1 and CDR2 from the germline V gene are LGHDT and YNNKEL (reference sequence). The J segment lost 2 bases and the V segment lost 10 bases, leaving 6 bases of the junction unmatched. This chain joins TRBV3-1 (or the pseudogene TRBV3-2) and TRBJ2-3; TRBD2 agrees at 10 bases. This receptor was obtained from a human donor in a cohort sampled during active COVID-19. Sequenced sample: peripheral blood. The CDR3 DNA is TGTGCCACGAGGGGACTAGCGCCCACAGATACGCAGTATTTT. Translating gives CATRGLAPTDTQYF.